This T cell receptor (beta chain) was identified in a study of CD8 T cells in ankylosing spondylitis. It was by quantitative 5'-RACE with molecular barcodes that TCR beta libraries were made. One entry per CDR3 protein, called by TCRdb with MiXCR from the 5' RACE reads. The sample has fewer than 550,000 distinct CDR3 sequences, about 5.2% seen once; the top ten hold 3.5%. Germline-derived CDR1 and CDR2 are SEHNR and FQNEAQ (reference sequence). This CDR3 contains 15 residues. V lost 5 bases and J lost 4; bases outside the gene matches: 8. Study-level findings and limits: Eight or nine highly homologous variants made up a TCR beta motif that seemed to typify ankylosing spondylitis blood. Clones tied to disease were said to be significantly enriched in matched ankylosing spondylitis synovial fluid.

Comment on this clonotype: Its target is not known.

The sequenced material came from blood, either unsorted or a sorted T cell fraction (not recorded which). The V and J genes are TRBV7-9 and TRBJ2-7, with 10 bases that match TRBD1. The TCR sequence derives from a male donor with ankylosing spondylitis. CDR3 residues: CASSLSTGGEYEQYF. Here the CDR3 DNA reads TGTGCCAGCAGCCTATCGACAGGGGGCGAGTACGAGCAGTACTTC.